This T cell receptor beta chain was recovered during a study of tumor-infiltrating lymphocytes in primary liver carcinoma. As to this clonotype: What it binds is not known.

Synthesis of TCR beta cDNA was carried out from approximately 470 ng total RNA with a constant-region primer. Investigators got TCR beta libraries out of three nested multiplex PCR rounds, done with slightly modified ARM-PCR. TRBV1-TRBV30 forward primers paired with a C-beta reverse primer drove the first two PCR rounds, around 9 cycles each. One entry per CDR3 protein results from TCRdb running MiXCR on the multiplex PCR reads. The sample contains over 100,000 distinct CDR3 sequences, about two thirds of which appear only once. The germline CDR1 and CDR2 sequences are SGHTA and FQGTGA. The length of the CDR3 is 16 residues. Trimming removed 1 base from V and 4 bases from J, with 14 bases in between. Unsorted bulk tissue of about 20-32 mg yielded co-extracted RNA and DNA. Study observations and caveats: Lower overlap was observed for tumor-adjacent and tumor-blood pairs relative to tumor region pairs.

The sequence was obtained from an older woman with primary liver carcinoma and hepatitis B virus infection. This sequence joins TRBV7-3 and TRBJ2-1, with D perhaps matching TRBD1 or TRBD2 (5 bases each). Sequencing was done on a sample of tumor-adjacent normal liver tissue. CDR3 sequence reads: CASSLKGLAAYNEQFF. CDR3 in DNA: TGTGCCAGCAGCTTAAAGGGGCTAGCTGCGTACAATGAGCAGTTCTTC.